This T cell receptor (beta chain) is drawn from a study of blood T cell repertoires in COVID-19. Overall study: Both acute and convalescent COVID-19 samples were obtained from the United States, Italy and Spain. T cells, B-cell-depleted T cells, or PBMCs provided the cDNA or gDNA that served as material.

With 1 base clipped from V and 6 bases from J, the junction kept 8 bases outside the gene matches. Germline CDR1 LGHDT, CDR2 YNNKEL (reference sequence). CDR3 length equals 15 residues. Libraries were prepared by immunoSEQ multiplex PCR; TCRdb keeps only in-frame clonotypes and omits some of them. Among about 150,000 clones listed, roughly 85% were seen once. The material sequenced was PBMCs or T cells enriched from blood (not recorded which). The receptor was derived from a woman in her 70s in a cohort exposed to, infected with or recovered from COVID-19 (not recorded which). V and J are TRBV3-1 (or the pseudogene TRBV3-2) and TRBJ2-7; 8 nucleotides agree with TRBD1. The CDR3 is CASSQVTGGKGEQYF. The CDR3 region has the DNA TGTGCCAGCAGCCAAGTTACAGGGGGGAAAGGCGAGCAGTACTTC.